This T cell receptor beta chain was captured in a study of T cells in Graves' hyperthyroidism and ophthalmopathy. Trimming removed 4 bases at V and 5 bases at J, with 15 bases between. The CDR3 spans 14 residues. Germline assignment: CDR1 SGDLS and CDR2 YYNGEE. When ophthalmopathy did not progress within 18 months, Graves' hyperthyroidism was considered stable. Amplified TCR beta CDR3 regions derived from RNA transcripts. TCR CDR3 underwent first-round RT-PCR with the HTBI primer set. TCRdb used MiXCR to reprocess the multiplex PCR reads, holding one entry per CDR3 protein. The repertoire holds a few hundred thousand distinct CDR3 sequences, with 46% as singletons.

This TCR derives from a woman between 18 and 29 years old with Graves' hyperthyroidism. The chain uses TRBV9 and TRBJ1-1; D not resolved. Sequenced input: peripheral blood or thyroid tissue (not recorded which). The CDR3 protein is CASSLQASRTEAFF. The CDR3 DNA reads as TGTGCCAGCAGCCTCCAGGCGAGCAGGACTGAAGCTTTCTTT.